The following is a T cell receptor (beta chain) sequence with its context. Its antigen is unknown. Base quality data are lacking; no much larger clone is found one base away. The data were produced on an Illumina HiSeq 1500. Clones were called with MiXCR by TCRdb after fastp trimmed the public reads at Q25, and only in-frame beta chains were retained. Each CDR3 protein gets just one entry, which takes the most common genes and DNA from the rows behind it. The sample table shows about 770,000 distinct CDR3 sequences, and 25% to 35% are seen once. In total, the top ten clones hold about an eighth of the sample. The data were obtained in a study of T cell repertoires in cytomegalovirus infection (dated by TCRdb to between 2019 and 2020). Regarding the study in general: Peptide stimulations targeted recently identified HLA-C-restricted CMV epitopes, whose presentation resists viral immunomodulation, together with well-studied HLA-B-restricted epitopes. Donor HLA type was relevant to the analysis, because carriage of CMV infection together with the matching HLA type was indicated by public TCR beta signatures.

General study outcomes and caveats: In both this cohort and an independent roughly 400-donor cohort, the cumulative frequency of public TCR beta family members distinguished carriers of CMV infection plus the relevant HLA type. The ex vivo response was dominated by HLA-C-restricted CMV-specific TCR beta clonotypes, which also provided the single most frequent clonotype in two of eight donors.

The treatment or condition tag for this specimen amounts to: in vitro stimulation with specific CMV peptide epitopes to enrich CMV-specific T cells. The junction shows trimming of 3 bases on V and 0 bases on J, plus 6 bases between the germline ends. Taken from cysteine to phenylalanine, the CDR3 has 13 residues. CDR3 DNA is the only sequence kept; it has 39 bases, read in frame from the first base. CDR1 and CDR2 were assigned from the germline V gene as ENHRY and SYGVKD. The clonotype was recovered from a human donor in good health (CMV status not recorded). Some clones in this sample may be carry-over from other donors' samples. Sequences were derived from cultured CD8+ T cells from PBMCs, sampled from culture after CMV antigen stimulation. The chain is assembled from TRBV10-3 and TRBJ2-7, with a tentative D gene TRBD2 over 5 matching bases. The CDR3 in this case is CAISDGNSYEQYF. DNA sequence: TGTGCCATCAGTGACGGGAACTCCTACGAGCAGTACTTC.